One and the same sample provided the 10 T cell receptor beta chains below, sequenced in a study of blood T cell repertoires in COVID-19. The method was immunoSEQ multiplex PCR; TCRdb's version includes in-frame clones alone and lacks a portion of them. Altogether approximately 150,000 clones are present, 81% being singletons, with the ten largest covering about 7.5%. Sequenced: peripheral blood. The receptors come from a human donor in a cohort sampled during active COVID-19.

The chain recombines TRBV5-4 with TRBJ2-6, with TRBD2 matching over 7 bases. Trimming at V came to 1 base and at J to 0 bases, leaving 7 bases not matched to a gene. From germline, CDR1 is SGHNT and CDR2 YYREEE (reference sequence). The CDR3 totals 18 residues. CDR3 sequence reads: CASSLFWGGNSGANVLTF. The CDR3 coding sequence is TGTGCCAGCAGCTTGTTCTGGGGGGGGAACTCTGGGGCCAACGTCCTGACTTTC.

The count of this clone is one. The CDR3 region is CASSFGAQETQYF. DNA for the CDR3: TGTGCCAGCAGCTTTGGGGCCCAAGAGACCCAGTACTTC. The chain is built from TRBV7-9 and TRBJ2-5; D may be TRBD1 (5 bases). Deletions cut 3 bases from V and 1 base from J, with 6 bases between. Germline loops: CDR1 SEHNR, CDR2 FQNEAQ (reference sequence). The length of the CDR3 is 13 residues. The whole variable domain, remainder taken from reference TRBV7-9 and TRBJ2-5, is DTGVSQNPRHKITKRGQNVTFRCDPISEHNRLYWYRQTLGQGPEFLTYFQNEAQLEKSRLLSDRFSAERPKGSFSTLEIQRTEQGDSAMYLCASSFGAQETQYFGPGTRLLVL.

This clone was counted once. CDR3 loop: CSVGGPGQGPTYEQYF. In DNA form, the CDR3 reads TGCAGCGTTGGGGGTCCGGGACAGGGGCCCACCTACGAGCAGTACTTC. The chain links TRBV29-1 to TRBJ2-7, with 10 bases that match TRBD1. Germline V gene lookup returns CDR1 SQVTM and CDR2 ANQGSEA. The CDR3 totals 16 residues. The V gene end was trimmed by 4 bases and the J gene end by 2 bases; junction bases not matched to a gene: 11.

This clone has just a few counts. CDR3 protein: CASSPPDMAPLHF. Written as DNA, the CDR3 is TGCGCCAGCAGCCCCCCGGACATGGCACCCCTCCACTTT. V usage is TRBV4-3 and J usage is TRBJ1-6, with D perhaps TRBD1 (5 bases). V was pared by 4 bases and J by 11 bases, with 12 bases between. This CDR3 comprises 13 residues. From germline, CDR1 is LGHNA and CDR2 YSLEER.

V and J are TRBV2 and TRBJ1-6; 7 bases line up with TRBD1. Per germline, CDR1 SNHLY and CDR2 FYNNEI. The CDR3 covers 15 residues. V shed 8 bases and J 0 bases; nucleotides not matched to a gene: 4. The CDR3 spells CASGQESSYNSPLHF. The CDR3 nucleotides read TGTGCCAGCGGACAGGAGAGCTCCTATAATTCACCCCTCCACTTT.

The chain couples TRBV2 to TRBJ2-7; 7 bases are a match to TRBD1. CDR1 is SNHLY, CDR2 FYNNEI, per germline. This CDR3 is built from 16 residues. V shed 5 bases, J shed 3 bases, and the junction held 13 bases outside the gene matches. The CDR3 region is CASSPRTGELRYEQYF. In nucleotides, the CDR3 is TGTGCCAGCAGTCCCCGGACAGGAGAGCTCCGCTACGAGCAGTACTTC. Full variable domain (rest looked up from reference TRBV2 and TRBJ2-7): EPEVTQTPSHQVTQMGQEVILRCVPISNHLYFYWYRQILGQKVEFLVSFYNNEISEKSEIFDDQFSVERPDGSNFTLKIRSTKLEDSAMYFCASSPRTGELRYEQYFGPGTRLTVT.

This clone has more than one count but fewer than ten. The chain has TRBV9 and TRBJ1-5; TRBD1 matches 8 bases. The CDR3 totals 18 residues. After removal of 4 bases from V and 0 bases from J, the junction contained 12 bases not matched to a gene. Germline CDR1 is SGDLS and CDR2 is YYNGEE. CDR3 residues: CASSFDRGVGYSNQPQHF. The CDR3 bases are TGTGCCAGCAGCTTCGACAGGGGAGTGGGTTATAGCAATCAGCCCCAGCATTTT.

This clone occurred a few times. The chain employs TRBV7-9 and TRBJ1-2; TRBD1 matches at 10 bases. Germline V CDR1 and CDR2: SEHNR, FQNEAQ (reference sequence). The CDR3 has 15 residues. V gave up 0 bases and J gave up 3 bases; unmatched junction bases: 1. In DNA, the CDR3 is TGTGCCAGCAGCTTAGCCGGGACAGGGGACTATGGCTACACCTTC. Protein: CASSLAGTGDYGYTF.

This rearrangement joins TRBV6-2 or TRBV6-3 to TRBJ2-3; TRBD1 is a possible D gene (5 bases). The ends were cut back, 4 bases at V and 5 bases at J, with 13 bases in the middle. CDR1 is MNHEY, CDR2 SVGEGT, per germline. This CDR3 has 14 residues. The CDR3 coding sequence is TGTGCCAGCAGTTTAAGTGGGGCACAAGATACGCAGTATTTT. Protein sequence: CASSLSGAQDTQYF.

The chain couples TRBV5-4 to TRBJ2-7, with D maybe TRBD1 (6 bases). The germline V and J ends were trimmed by 4 bases and 0 bases, with 17 bases remaining between them. This CDR3 spans 16 amino acids. Germline V lookup: CDR1 SGHNT, CDR2 YYREEE (reference sequence). The CDR3 region has the DNA TGTGCCAGCAGCACTCTACAGGGCGAAGTCTCCTACGAGCAGTACTTC. Protein product: CASSTLQGEVSYEQYF.